These 20 T cell receptor beta chains were all obtained from the same sample, sequenced in a study of blood T cell repertoires in COVID-19. TCRdb keeps only in-frame clones here, not all; method: immunoSEQ multiplex PCR. The sample consists of 150,000 to 200,000 clones, 65% to 80% of them appearing once. Sample: peripheral blood. These receptors were taken from a man in his fifties who had recovered from COVID-19.

The chain has TRBV9 and TRBJ1-3; D possibly corresponds to TRBD1 (5 bases). The ends were cut back, 4 bases at V and 2 bases at J, with 16 bases in the middle. From germline, CDR1 is SGDLS and CDR2 YYNGEE. The CDR3 contains 16 residues. In DNA form, the CDR3 reads TGTGCCAGCAGCACAGACATGGGGCCTGCTGGAAACACCATATATTTT. This codes for CASSTDMGPAGNTIYF.

The rearrangement joins TRBV25-1 to TRBJ1-6; 7 nucleotides agree with TRBD1. The ends lost 7 bases at V and 7 bases at J; junction bases unmatched: 7. CDR1 MGHDK and CDR2 SYGVNS come from the germline V gene. This CDR3 contains 14 residues. DNA for the CDR3: TGTGCCAGCACCCTGACAGGGTCGAATTCACCCCTCCACTTT. Its translation is CASTLTGSNSPLHF. The variable domain in full, with the rest retrieved from reference TRBV25-1 and TRBJ1-6, is EADIYQTPRYLVIGTGKKITLECSQTMGHDKMYWYQQDPGMELHLIHYSYGVNSTEKGDLSSESTVSRIRTEHFPLTLESARPSHTSQYLCASTLTGSNSPLHFGNGTRLTVT.

This chain links TRBV12-5 with TRBJ2-5; TRBD1 matches 11 bases. The CDR3 is made up of 14 amino acids. V was clipped by 5 bases and J by 4 bases; unmatched bases: 3. Germline assignment: CDR1 LGHNT and CDR2 FRNRAP. The CDR3 is CASGRGQGGETQYF. CDR3 nucleotide sequence: TGTGCTAGTGGTCGGGGACAGGGGGGAGAGACCCAGTACTTC.

In its sample, this clone was seen many times. The chain recombines TRBV7-9 with TRBJ2-1, with TRBD2 matching 11 bases. Trimming took 1 base from V and 1 from J; bases not matched to a gene: 3. The CDR3 is 17 amino acids. Germline CDR1 SEHNR, CDR2 FQNEAQ (reference sequence). The CDR3 DNA reads as TGTGCCAGCAGCTTAGTAGTAGCGGGAGGGTCCTACAATGAGCAGTTCTTC. Amino acids: CASSLVVAGGSYNEQFF.

In this sample, this clone turned up a few times. The V and J genes are TRBV5-8 and TRBJ2-7, with 13 bases aligning to TRBD2. Germline CDR1 and CDR2: SGHTS and YDEGEE. This CDR3 has 15 amino acids. With 4 bases clipped from V and 4 bases from J, the junction kept 5 bases outside the gene matches. CDR3 loop: CASSLGLAGAYEQYF. DNA of the CDR3: TGTGCCAGCAGCCTTGGACTAGCGGGGGCATACGAGCAGTACTTC.

The rearrangement joins TRBV27 to TRBJ1-4; D unresolved. The CDR3 is made up of 14 amino acids. Trimming stripped 2 bases from V and 10 bases from J, with 14 bases between. CDR1 is MNHEY and CDR2 is SMNVEV in the germline V gene (reference sequence). CDR3 bases: TGTGCCAGCAGTTTAGAGGGATGGGAGGGAAAACTGTTTTTT. Encoded protein: CASSLEGWEGKLFF.

This chain uses TRBV12-3 or TRBV12-4 with TRBJ2-1; D not certain. This CDR3 is built from 11 residues. V was trimmed by 2 bases and J by 10 bases, leaving 6 bases between them. In nucleotides, the CDR3 is TGTGCCAGCAGTTTATTTAGAGAGCAGTTCTTC. This encodes CASSLFREQFF.

This clone has only one observation. V gene TRBV28 combines with J gene TRBJ2-7; TRBD2 agrees at 9 bases. Trimming cost V 6 bases and J 3 bases; bases outside gene matches: 3. Looked up from germline, CDR1 is MDHEN and CDR2 is SYDVKM. The CDR3 loop spans 13 amino acids. The CDR3 is CASSGTSIYEQYF. CDR3 bases: TGTGCCAGCAGCGGGACTAGCATCTACGAGCAGTACTTC.

The gene calls are TRBV7-9 and TRBJ2-7; tentatively, D is TRBD1 (6 bases). The CDR3 runs 12 residues. CDR1 SEHNR and CDR2 FQNEAQ come from the germline V gene (reference sequence). V lost 5 bases to trimming and J lost 6 bases, with 11 bases between them. The CDR3: CASSLGTPEQYF. The DNA for the CDR3 is TGTGCCAGCAGCCTAGGGACACCCGAGCAGTACTTC. The variable domain in full, with the rest retrieved from reference TRBV7-9 and TRBJ2-7, is DTGVSQNPRHKITKRGQNVTFRCDPISEHNRLYWYRQTLGQGPEFLTYFQNEAQLEKSRLLSDRFSAERPKGSFSTLEIQRTEQGDSAMYLCASSLGTPEQYFGPGTRLTVT.

V and J are TRBV6-2 or TRBV6-3 and TRBJ2-7, with 11 bases that match TRBD2. This CDR3 has 16 amino acids. Trimming at V came to 5 bases and at J to 0 bases, leaving 6 bases not matched to a gene. Germline V gene lookup returns CDR1 MNHEY and CDR2 SVGEGT. The CDR3 spells CASSAASGRLSYEQYF. CDR3 DNA: TGTGCCAGCAGTGCAGCTAGCGGGAGGCTCTCCTACGAGCAGTACTTC.

The CDR3 protein is CASSLWPRPPGHGYTF. In nucleotides, the CDR3 is TGTGCCAGCAGCTTATGGCCGAGACCCCCAGGTCATGGCTACACCTTC. V usage is TRBV7-2 and J usage is TRBJ1-2, with D hard to call. CDR1 SGHTA and CDR2 FQGNSA come from the germline V gene. Trimming removed 2 bases from V and 6 bases from J, with 19 bases in between. The CDR3 is 16 residues long.

This clone was seen at least ten times. This sequence joins TRBV19 and TRBJ2-1; 9 positions agree with TRBD1. Trimming removed 7 bases from V and 7 bases from J; junction bases left unmatched: 8. The CDR3 spans 14 residues. Germline-derived CDR1 and CDR2 are LNHDA and SQIVND (reference sequence). The CDR3 nucleotides read TGTGCCAGTAATAAGGGACAGGGTGGGAATGAGCAGTTCTTC. Amino acid sequence: CASNKGQGGNEQFF. The whole variable domain, filled in from reference TRBV19 and TRBJ2-1, reads DGGITQSPKYLFRKEGQNVTLSCEQNLNHDAMYWYRQDPGQGLRLIYYSQIVNDFQKGDIAEGYSVSREKKESFPLTVTSAQKNPTAFYLCASNKGQGGNEQFFGPGTRLTVL.

The DNA for the CDR3 is TGTGCCACCAGCAGAGACAGTTTTGGTGAGCAGTTCTTC. Translated: CATSRDSFGEQFF. This chain uses TRBV15 with TRBJ2-1, with no clear D. The CDR3 loop spans 13 amino acids. The V end was cut by 0 bases, the J end by 9 bases, with 9 bases between. CDR1 and CDR2 (germline): LNHNV, YYDKDF (reference sequence).

This clone was counted once. The chain combines TRBV19 with TRBJ2-7, with TRBD1 as a possible D gene (7 bases). Trimming pared 1 base from V and 2 bases from J, leaving 12 bases between. CDR3 length: 15 amino acids. CDR1 and CDR2 (germline): LNHDA, SQIVND (reference sequence). The DNA of the CDR3 is TGTGCCAGTAGTATAGGACAGGGCGGGACCTACGAGCAGTACTTC. Residues: CASSIGQGGTYEQYF. The entire variable domain, with the rest obtained from reference TRBV19 and TRBJ2-7, is as follows: DGGITQSPKYLFRKEGQNVTLSCEQNLNHDAMYWYRQDPGQGLRLIYYSQIVNDFQKGDIAEGYSVSREKKESFPLTVTSAQKNPTAFYLCASSIGQGGTYEQYFGPGTRLTVT.

V gene TRBV11-2 combines with J gene TRBJ2-5, with 9 bases aligning to TRBD2. Per the germline V gene, CDR1 is SGHAT and CDR2 is FQNNGV. The ends lost 4 bases at V and 2 bases at J; junction bases unmatched: 5. The CDR3 consists of 15 residues. The CDR3 coding sequence is TGTGCCAGCAGCTCGCTGACTAGCGGACAAGAGACCCAGTACTTC. As protein: CASSSLTSGQETQYF.

The chain has TRBV7-2 and TRBJ2-3, with D possibly being TRBD2 (6 bases). CDR1 is SGHTA, CDR2 FQGNSA, per germline. CDR3 length equals 16 residues. The V end was cut by 1 base, the J end by 5 bases, with 16 bases between. CDR3 loop: CASSLGILEGRDTQYF. The CDR3 coding sequence is TGTGCCAGCAGCTTAGGAATTTTGGAGGGTAGAGATACGCAGTATTTT.

The chain has TRBV6-2 or TRBV6-3 and TRBJ2-2; TRBD1 aligns across 10 bases. This CDR3 is built from 17 residues. Germline V gene sequence: CDR1 MNHEY, CDR2 SVGEGT. V was pared by 2 bases and J by 3 bases, with 6 bases of the junction left unmatched. The CDR3 reads CASSYVLGQGDTGELFF. As DNA, the CDR3 is TGTGCCAGCAGTTACGTATTAGGACAGGGGGACACCGGGGAGCTGTTTTTT.

V gene TRBV6-5 combines with J gene TRBJ2-5; maybe TRBD1 (6 bases). This CDR3 region has 13 residues. The germline V gene encodes CDR1 MNHEY and CDR2 SVGAGI. V lost 2 bases, J lost 7 bases, and 11 bases lay in between. The CDR3 spells CASSYPGHMTQYF. The CDR3 DNA reads TGTGCCAGCAGTTACCCGGGACACATGACCCAGTACTTC.

This chain's CDR3 is CASSLVSGTGVGVLYGYTF. The CDR3, as DNA: TGCGCCAGCAGCTTGGTTTCCGGGACAGGTGTCGGGGTCCTCTATGGCTACACCTTC. V gene TRBV5-1 combines with J gene TRBJ1-2, with 8 nucleotides matching TRBD1. There are 19 residues in the CDR3. With V trimmed by 0 bases and J by 4 bases, 17 bases remained unmatched. From germline, CDR1 is SGHRS and CDR2 YFSETQ. The whole variable domain, filled in from reference TRBV5-1 and TRBJ1-2, reads KAGVTQTPRYLIKTRGQQVTLSCSPISGHRSVSWYQQTPGQGLQFLFEYFSETQRNKGNFPGRFSGRQFSNSRSEMNVSTLELGDSALYLCASSLVSGTGVGVLYGYTFGSGTRLTVV.

This clone was recorded a few times. CDR3 DNA: TGTGCCAGTAACACTAGAAGCTCCTACAATGAGCAGTTCTTC. Protein: CASNTRSSYNEQFF. This sequence joins TRBV19 and TRBJ2-1, with D perhaps matching TRBD2 (5 bases). CDR1 and CDR2 (germline): LNHDA, SQIVND (reference sequence). With 7 bases removed from V and 0 bases from J, the gap between germline ends came to 10 bases. The length of the CDR3 is 14 residues.